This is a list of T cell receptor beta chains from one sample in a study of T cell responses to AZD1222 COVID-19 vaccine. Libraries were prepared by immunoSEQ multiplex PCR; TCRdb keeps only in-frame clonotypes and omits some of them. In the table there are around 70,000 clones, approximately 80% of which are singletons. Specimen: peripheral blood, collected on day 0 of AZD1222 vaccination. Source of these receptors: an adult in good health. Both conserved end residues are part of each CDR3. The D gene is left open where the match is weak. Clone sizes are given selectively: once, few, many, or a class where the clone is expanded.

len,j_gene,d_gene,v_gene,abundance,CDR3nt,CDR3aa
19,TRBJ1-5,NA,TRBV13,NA,TGTGCCAGCAGCTCGCAGACGGGACAACGGCTCCATAGCAATCAGCCCCAGCATTTT,CASSSQTGQRLHSNQPQHF
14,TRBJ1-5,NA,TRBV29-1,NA,TGCAGCGTCGCGCACGGGTTTGGCAATCAGCCCCAGCATTTT,CSVAHGFGNQPQHF
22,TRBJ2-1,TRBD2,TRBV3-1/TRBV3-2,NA,TGTGCCAGCAGCCAAGATGGGGGATGGACTAGCGGGGACCTCACGGCCTACAATGAGCAGTTCTTC,CASSQDGGWTSGDLTAYNEQFF
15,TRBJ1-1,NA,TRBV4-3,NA,TGCGCCAGCAGCCAAGATGCTGCCAGGGACACTGAAGCTTTCTTT,CASSQDAARDTEAFF
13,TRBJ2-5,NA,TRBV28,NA,TGTGCCAGCAGTTTCGGTAGGCAAGAGACCCAGTACTTC,CASSFGRQETQYF
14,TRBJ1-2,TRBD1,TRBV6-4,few,TGTGCCAGCAGCCCCTCCAGGGGGACCTATGGCTACACCTTC,CASSPSRGTYGYTF
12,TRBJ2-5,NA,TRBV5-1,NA,TGCGCCAGCAGCTTGAATTTAGAGACCCAGTACTTC,CASSLNLETQYF
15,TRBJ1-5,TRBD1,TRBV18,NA,TGTGCCAGCTCACCGCAACAGGGGCCCAATCAGCCCCAGCATTTT,CASSPQQGPNQPQHF
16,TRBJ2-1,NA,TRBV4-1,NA,TGCGCCAGCAGCCAAGTAAACCTCGTGTCTTACAATGAGCAGTTCTTC,CASSQVNLVSYNEQFF
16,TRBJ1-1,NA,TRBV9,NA,TGTGCCAGCAGCGTAGTGAGGGGCGTTATGAACACTGAAGCTTTCTTT,CASSVVRGVMNTEAFF
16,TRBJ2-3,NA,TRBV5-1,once,TGCGCCAGCAGCTTGAACGGGGATTCGAGTACAGATACGCAGTATTTT,CASSLNGDSSTDTQYF
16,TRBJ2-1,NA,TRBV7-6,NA,TGTGCCAGCAGCCCGAATAGGGCCCCCCCAGGCGATGAGCAGTTCTTC,CASSPNRAPPGDEQFF
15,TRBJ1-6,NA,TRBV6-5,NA,TGTGCCAGCAGTTACCGGCAGGGATCCAATTCACCCCTCCACTTT,CASSYRQGSNSPLHF
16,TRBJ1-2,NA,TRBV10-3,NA,NA,CAIRVTMATPSEGYTF
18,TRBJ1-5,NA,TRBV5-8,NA,TGTGCCAGCAGCTTGACGTTCTTGACAGATGATAGCAATCAGCCCCAGCATTTT,CASSLTFLTDDSNQPQHF
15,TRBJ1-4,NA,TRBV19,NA,TGTGCCAGTAGTATAACGGGTTTATCTAATGAAAAACTGTTTTTT,CASSITGLSNEKLFF
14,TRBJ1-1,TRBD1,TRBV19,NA,TGTGCCAGTAGGCCAGACAGGGGGAACACTGAAGCTTTCTTT,CASRPDRGNTEAFF
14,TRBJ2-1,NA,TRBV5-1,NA,TGCGCCAGCAGCTTGGGGGCAGGGTACAATGAGCAGTTCTTC,CASSLGAGYNEQFF
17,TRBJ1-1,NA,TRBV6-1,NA,TGTGCCAGCAGTGGGCCGTCCCCCAGGGGAGCGGACACTGAAGCTTTCTTT,CASSGPSPRGADTEAFF
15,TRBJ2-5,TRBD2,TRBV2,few,TGTGCCAGCAAATGGTCTAGCGGGGGACAAGAGACCCAGTACTTC,CASKWSSGGQETQYF